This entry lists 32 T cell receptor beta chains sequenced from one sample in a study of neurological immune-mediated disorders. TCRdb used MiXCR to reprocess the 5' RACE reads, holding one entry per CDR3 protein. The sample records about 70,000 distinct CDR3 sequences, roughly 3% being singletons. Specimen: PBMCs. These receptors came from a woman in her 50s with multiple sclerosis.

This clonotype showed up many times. The CDR3, as DNA: TGTGCCAGCAGGCGGTTGTATGGCTACACCTTC. Translating it yields CASRRLYGYTF. The rearrangement uses TRBV6-5 and TRBJ1-2; D is ambiguous. The CDR3 is made up of 11 amino acids. The V end was cut by 6 bases, the J end by 5 bases, with 7 bases between. Germline V CDR1 and CDR2: MNHEY, SVGAGI.

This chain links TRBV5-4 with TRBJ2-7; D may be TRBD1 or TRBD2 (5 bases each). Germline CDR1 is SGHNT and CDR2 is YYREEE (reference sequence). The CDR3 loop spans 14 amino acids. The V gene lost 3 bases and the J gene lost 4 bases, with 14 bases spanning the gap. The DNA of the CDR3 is TGTGCCAGCAGCTACGGGACGGATGTGTACGAGCAGTACTTC. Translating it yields CASSYGTDVYEQYF.

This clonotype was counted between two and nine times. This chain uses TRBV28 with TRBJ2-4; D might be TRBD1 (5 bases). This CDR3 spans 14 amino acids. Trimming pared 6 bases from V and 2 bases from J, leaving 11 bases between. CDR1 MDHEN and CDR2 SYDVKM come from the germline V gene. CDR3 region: CASRTLDTKNIQYF. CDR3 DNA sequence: TGTGCCAGCAGAACTCTGGACACCAAAAACATTCAGTACTTC.

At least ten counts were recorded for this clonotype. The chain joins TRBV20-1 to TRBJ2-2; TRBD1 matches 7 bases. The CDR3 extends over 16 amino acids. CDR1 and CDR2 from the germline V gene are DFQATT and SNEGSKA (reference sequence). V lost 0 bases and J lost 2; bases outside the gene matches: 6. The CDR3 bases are TGCAGTGCTAGAGATCATCGACAGGGCAACACCGGGGAGCTGTTTTTT. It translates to CSARDHRQGNTGELFF.

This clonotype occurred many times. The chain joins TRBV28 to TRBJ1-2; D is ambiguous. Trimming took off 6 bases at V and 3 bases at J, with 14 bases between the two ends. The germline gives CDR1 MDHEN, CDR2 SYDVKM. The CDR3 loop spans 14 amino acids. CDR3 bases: TGTGCCAGCAGGGATTCAAGTATTCACTATGGCTACACCTTC. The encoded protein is CASRDSSIHYGYTF.

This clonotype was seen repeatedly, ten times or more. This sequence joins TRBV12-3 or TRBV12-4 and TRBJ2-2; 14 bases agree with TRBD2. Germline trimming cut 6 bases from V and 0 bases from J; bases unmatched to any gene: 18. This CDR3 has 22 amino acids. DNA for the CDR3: TGTGCCAGCAGATCCCCACCGGGACTAGCGGGAGCCGTGGGAACGAACACCGGGGAGCTGTTTTTT. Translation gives CASRSPPGLAGAVGTNTGELFF.

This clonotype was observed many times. The DNA of the CDR3 is TGTGCCAGCAGCTTGCCCGGGTCAGGTAATGAGCAGTTCTTC. This translates into CASSLPGSGNEQFF. This chain connects TRBV5-6 to TRBJ2-1, with D unresolved. CDR1 is SGHDT, CDR2 YYEEEE, per germline. The germline V and J ends were trimmed by 1 base and 7 bases, with 12 bases remaining between them. The CDR3 runs 14 residues.

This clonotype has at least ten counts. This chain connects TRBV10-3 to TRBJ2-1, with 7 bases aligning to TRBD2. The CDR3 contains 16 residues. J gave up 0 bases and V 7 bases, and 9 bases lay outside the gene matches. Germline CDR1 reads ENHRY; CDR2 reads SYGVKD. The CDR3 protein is CAIKSFGGSSYNEQFF. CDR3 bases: TGTGCCATCAAGTCGTTCGGCGGGAGCTCCTACAATGAGCAGTTCTTC.

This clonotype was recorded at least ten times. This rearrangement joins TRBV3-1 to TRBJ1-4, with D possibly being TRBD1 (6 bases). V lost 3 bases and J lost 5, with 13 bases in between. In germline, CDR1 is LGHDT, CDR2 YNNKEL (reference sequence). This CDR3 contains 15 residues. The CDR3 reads CASSQLGGPNEKLFF. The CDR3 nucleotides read TGTGCCAGCAGCCAGCTAGGGGGTCCGAATGAAAAACTGTTTTTT.

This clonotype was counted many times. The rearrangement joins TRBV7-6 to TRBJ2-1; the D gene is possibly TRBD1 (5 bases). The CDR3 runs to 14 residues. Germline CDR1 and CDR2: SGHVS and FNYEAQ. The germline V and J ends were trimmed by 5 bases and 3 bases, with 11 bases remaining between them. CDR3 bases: TGTGCCAGCAGCGTAGACAGAAACTACAATGAGCAGTTCTTC. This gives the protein CASSVDRNYNEQFF.

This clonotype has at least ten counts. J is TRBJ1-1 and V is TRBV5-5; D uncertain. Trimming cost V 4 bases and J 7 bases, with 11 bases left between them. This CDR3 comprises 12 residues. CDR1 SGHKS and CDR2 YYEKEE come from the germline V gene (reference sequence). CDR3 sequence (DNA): TGTGCCAGCAGCCCAGAGTCCCTTGAAGCTTTCTTT. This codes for CASSPESLEAFF.

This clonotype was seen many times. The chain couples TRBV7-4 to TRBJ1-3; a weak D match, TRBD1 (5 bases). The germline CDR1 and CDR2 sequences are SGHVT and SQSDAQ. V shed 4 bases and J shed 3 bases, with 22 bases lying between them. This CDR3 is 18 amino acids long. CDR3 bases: TGTGCCAGCAGCTCGTGGGACGGACCCTTTCCTGGTGGAAACACCATATATTTT. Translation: CASSSWDGPFPGGNTIYF. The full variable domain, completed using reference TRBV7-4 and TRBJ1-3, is GAGVSQSPRYKVAKRGRDVALRCDSISGHVTLYWYRQTLGQGSEVLTYSQSDAQRDKSGRPSGRFSAERPERSVSTLKIQRTEQGDSAVYLCASSSWDGPFPGGNTIYFGEGSWLTVV.

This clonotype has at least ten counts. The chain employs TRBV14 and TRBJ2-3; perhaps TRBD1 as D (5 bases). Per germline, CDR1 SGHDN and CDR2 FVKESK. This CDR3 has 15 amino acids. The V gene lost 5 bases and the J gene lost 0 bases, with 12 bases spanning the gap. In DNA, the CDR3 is TGTGCCAGCAGCATACGACAGACTAGCACAGATACGCAGTATTTT. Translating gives CASSIRQTSTDTQYF.

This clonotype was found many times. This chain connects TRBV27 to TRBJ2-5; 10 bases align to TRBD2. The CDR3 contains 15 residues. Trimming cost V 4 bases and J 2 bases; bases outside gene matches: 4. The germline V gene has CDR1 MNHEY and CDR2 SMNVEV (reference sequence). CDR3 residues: CASSSGLAIQETQYF. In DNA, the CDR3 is TGTGCCAGCAGTTCGGGACTAGCGATACAAGAGACCCAGTACTTC.

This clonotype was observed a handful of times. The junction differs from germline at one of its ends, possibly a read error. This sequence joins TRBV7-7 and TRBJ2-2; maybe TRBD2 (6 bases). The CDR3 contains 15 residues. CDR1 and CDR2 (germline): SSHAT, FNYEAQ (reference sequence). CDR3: CASSPAGSVTGELFF. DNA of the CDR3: TGTGCTAGCAGCCCCGCGGGGTCGGTAACCGGGGAGCTGTTTTTT.

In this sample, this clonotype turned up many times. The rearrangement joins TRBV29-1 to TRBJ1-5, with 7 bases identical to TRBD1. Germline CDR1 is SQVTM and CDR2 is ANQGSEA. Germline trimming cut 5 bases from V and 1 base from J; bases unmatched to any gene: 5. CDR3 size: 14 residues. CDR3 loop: CSVRTGRSNQPQHF. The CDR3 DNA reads TGCAGCGTTAGGACAGGTAGGAGCAATCAGCCCCAGCATTTT.

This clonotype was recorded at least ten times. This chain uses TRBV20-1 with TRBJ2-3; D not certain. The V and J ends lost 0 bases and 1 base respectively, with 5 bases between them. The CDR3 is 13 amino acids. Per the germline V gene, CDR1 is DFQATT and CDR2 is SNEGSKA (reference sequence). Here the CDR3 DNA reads TGCAGTGCTAGAGAGGGTGGCACAGATACGCAGTATTTT. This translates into CSAREGGTDTQYF.

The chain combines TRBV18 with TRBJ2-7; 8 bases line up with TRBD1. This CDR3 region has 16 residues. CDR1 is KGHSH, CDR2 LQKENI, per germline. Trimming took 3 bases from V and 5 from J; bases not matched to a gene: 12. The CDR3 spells CASSPQGAYLNNEQYF. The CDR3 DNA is TGTGCCAGCTCACCTCAGGGGGCGTATCTCAACAACGAGCAGTACTTC. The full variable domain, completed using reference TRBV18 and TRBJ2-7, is NAGVMQNPRHLVRRRGQEARLRCSPMKGHSHVYWYRQLPEEGLKFMVYLQKENIIDESGMPKERFSAEFPKEGPSILRIQQVVRGDSAAYFCASSPQGAYLNNEQYFGPGTRLTVT.

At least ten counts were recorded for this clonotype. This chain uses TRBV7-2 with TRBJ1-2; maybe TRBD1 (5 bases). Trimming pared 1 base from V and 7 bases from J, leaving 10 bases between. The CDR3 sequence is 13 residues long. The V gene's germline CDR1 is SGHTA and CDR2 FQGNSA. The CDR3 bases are TGTGCCAGCAGCTTAGACAGGAGAACTGGCTACACCTTC. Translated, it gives CASSLDRRTGYTF.

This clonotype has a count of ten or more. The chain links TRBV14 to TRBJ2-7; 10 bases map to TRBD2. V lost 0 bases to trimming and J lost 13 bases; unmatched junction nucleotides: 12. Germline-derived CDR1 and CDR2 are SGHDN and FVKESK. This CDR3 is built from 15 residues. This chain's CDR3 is CASSQDGLAGESEYF. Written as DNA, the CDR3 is TGTGCCAGCAGCCAAGATGGGCTAGCGGGAGAAAGTGAATACTTC.

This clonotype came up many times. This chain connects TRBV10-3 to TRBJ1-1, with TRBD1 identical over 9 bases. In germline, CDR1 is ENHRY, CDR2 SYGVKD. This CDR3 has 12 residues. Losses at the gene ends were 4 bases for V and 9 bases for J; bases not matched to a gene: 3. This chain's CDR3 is CAISGDRGKAFF. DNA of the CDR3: TGTGCCATCAGTGGCGACAGGGGGAAAGCTTTCTTT.

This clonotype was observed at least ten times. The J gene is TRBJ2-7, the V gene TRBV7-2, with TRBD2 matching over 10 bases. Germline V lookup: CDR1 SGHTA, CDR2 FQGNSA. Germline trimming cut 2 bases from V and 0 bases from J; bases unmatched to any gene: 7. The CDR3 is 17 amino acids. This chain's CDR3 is CASSLRTSGANSYEQYF. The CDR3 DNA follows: TGTGCCAGCAGCTTACGGACTAGCGGAGCGAACTCCTACGAGCAGTACTTC.

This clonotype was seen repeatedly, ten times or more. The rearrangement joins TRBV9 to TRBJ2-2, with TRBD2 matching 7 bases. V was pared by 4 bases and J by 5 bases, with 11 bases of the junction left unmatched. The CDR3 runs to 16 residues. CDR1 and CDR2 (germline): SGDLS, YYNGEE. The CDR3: CASSSASGTRTGELFF. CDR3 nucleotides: TGTGCCAGCAGCTCAGCTAGCGGAACGAGGACCGGGGAGCTGTTTTTT.

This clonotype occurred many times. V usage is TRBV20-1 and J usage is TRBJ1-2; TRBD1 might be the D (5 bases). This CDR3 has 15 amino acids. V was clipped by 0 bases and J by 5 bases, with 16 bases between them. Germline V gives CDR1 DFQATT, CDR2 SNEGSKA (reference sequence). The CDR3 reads CSAREERGLIYGYTF. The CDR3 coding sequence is TGCAGTGCTAGAGAGGAGAGGGGACTGATTTATGGCTACACCTTC.

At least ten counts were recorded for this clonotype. CDR3 protein: CASILRDRPNPVSYEQYV. The CDR3 nucleotides are TGCGCCAGCATCCTCCGGGACAGGCCTAACCCTGTCTCCTACGAGCAGTACGTC. This sequence joins TRBV4-3 and TRBJ2-7; 8 positions agree with TRBD1. V lost 7 bases, J lost 0 bases, and 17 bases stayed unmatched. The CDR3 is 18 amino acids. Looked up from germline, CDR1 is LGHNA and CDR2 is YSLEER.

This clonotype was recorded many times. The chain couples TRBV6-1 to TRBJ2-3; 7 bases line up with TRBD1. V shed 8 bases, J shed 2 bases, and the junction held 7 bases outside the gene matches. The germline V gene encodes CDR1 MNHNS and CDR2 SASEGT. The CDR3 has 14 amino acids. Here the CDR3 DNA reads TGTGCCAGCTTTCGGGACAGAACCACAGATACGCAGTATTTT. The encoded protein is CASFRDRTTDTQYF.

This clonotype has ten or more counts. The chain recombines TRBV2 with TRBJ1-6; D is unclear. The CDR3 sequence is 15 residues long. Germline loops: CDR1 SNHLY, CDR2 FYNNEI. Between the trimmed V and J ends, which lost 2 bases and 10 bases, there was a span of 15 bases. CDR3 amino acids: CASSERQAVGSPLHF. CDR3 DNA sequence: TGTGCCAGCAGTGAAAGGCAGGCCGTGGGGTCACCCCTCCACTTT. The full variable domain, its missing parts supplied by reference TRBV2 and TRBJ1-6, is EPEVTQTPSHQVTQMGQEVILRCVPISNHLYFYWYRQILGQKVEFLVSFYNNEISEKSEIFDDQFSVERPDGSNFTLKIRSTKLEDSAMYFCASSERQAVGSPLHFGNGTRLTVT.

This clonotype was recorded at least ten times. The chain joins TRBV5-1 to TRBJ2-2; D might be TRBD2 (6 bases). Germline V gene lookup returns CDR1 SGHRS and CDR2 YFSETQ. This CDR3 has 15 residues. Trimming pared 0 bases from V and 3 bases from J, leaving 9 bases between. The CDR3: CASSLDGGDTGELFF. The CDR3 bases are TGCGCCAGCAGCTTGGACGGCGGGGACACCGGGGAGCTGTTTTTT.

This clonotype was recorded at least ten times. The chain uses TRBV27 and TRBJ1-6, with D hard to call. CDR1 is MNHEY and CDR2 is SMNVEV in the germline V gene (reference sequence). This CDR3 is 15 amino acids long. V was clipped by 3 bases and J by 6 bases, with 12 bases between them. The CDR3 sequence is CASSLVPRGNSPLHF. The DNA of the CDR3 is TGTGCCAGCAGTTTGGTTCCTCGGGGTAATTCACCCCTCCACTTT.

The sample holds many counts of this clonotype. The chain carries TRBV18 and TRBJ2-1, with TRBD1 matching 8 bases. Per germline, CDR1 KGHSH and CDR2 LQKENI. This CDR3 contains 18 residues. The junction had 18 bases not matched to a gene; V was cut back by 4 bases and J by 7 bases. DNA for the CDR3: TGTGCCAGCTCACTTATCCGAACACAGGGGGTGATTTGGAATGAGCAGTTCTTC. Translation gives CASSLIRTQGVIWNEQFF.

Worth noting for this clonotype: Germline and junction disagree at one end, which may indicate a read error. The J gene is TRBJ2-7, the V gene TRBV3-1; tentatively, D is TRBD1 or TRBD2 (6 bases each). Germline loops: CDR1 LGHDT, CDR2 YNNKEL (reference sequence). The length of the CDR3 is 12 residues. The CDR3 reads CDSIRGDGEQYF. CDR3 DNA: TGTGACAGCATTAGGGGGGATGGGGAGCAGTACTTC.

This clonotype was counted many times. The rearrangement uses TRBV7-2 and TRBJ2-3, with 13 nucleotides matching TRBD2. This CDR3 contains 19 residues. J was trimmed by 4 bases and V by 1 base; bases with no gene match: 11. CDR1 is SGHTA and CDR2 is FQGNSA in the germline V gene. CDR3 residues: CASSLVWGLAGSTADTQYF. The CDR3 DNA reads TGTGCCAGCAGCTTAGTATGGGGACTAGCGGGGTCGACGGCAGATACGCAGTATTTT.